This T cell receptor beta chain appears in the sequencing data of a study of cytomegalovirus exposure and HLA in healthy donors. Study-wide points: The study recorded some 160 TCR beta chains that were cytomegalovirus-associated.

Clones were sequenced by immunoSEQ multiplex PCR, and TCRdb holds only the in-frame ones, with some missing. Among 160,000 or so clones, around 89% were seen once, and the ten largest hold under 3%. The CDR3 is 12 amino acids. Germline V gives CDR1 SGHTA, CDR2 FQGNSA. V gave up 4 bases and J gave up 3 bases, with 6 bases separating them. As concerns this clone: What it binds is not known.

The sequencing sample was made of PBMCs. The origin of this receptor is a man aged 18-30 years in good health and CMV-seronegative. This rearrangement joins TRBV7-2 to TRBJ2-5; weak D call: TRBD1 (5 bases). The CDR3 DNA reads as TGTGCCAGCAGCTCCAGGGAAGAGACCCAGTACTTC. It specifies CASSSREETQYF.